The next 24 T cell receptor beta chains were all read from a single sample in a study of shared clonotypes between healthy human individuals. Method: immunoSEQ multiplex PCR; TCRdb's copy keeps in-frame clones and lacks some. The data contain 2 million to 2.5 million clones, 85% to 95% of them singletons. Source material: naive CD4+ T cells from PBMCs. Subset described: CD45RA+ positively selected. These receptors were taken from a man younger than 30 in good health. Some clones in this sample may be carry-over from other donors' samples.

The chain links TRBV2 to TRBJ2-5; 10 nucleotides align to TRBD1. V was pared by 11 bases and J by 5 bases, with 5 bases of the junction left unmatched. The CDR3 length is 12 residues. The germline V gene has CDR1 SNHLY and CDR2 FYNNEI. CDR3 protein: CAGGTGAETQYF. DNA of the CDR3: TGTGCCGGAGGGACAGGGGCCGAGACCCAGTACTTC.

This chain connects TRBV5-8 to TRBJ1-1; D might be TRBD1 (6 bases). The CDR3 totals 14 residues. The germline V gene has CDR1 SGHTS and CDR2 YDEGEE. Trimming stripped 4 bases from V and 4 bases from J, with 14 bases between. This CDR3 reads CASSLRVGGTEAFF. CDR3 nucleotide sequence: TGTGCCAGCAGCCTAAGGGTAGGGGGCACTGAAGCTTTCTTT.

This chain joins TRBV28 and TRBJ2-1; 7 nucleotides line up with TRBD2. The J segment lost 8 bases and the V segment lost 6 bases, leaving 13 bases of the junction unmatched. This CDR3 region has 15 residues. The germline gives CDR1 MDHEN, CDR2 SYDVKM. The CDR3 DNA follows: TGTGCCAGCAGCCCTTTGGGGGAGGGTCTAGATGAGCAGTTCTTC. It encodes CASSPLGEGLDEQFF.

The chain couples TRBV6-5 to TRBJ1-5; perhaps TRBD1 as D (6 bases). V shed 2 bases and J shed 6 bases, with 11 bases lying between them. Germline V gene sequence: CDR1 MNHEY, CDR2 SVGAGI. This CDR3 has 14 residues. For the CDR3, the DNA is TGTGCCAGCAGTTACGTAACAGGGAGTCAGCCCCAGCATTTT. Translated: CASSYVTGSQPQHF.

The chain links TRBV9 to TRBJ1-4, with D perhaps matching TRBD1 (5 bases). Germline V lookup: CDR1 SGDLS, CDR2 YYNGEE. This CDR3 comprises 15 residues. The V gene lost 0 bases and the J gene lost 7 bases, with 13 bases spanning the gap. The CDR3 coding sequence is TGTGCCAGCAGCGTAGATCCTGACAGAGGTGAAAAACTGTTTTTT. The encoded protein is CASSVDPDRGEKLFF.

As DNA, the CDR3 is TGCGCCAGCAGCAAAAGTGTCTCTGGAAACACCATATATTTT. Its translation: CASSKSVSGNTIYF. The J gene is TRBJ1-3, the V gene TRBV4-1; D not resolved. The ends were cut back, 5 bases at V and 0 bases at J, with 8 bases in the middle. The CDR3 loop spans 14 amino acids. The germline CDR1 and CDR2 sequences are MGHRA and YSYEKL.

The CDR3 reads CASFPPGQGALGYTF. DNA for the CDR3: TGTGCCTCCTTTCCTCCGGGACAGGGGGCGCTGGGCTACACCTTC. The J gene is TRBJ1-2, the V gene TRBV28; TRBD1 matches at 12 bases. From germline, CDR1 is MDHEN and CDR2 SYDVKM. The V segment lost 11 bases and the J segment 8 bases; nucleotides outside the gene matches: 15. The CDR3 covers 15 residues.

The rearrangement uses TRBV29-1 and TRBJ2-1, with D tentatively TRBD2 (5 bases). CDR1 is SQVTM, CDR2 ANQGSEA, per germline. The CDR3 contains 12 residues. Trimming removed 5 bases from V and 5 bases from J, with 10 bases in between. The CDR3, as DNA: TGCAGCGTTCTGCGGGTCCACAATGAGCAGTTCTTC. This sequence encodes CSVLRVHNEQFF.

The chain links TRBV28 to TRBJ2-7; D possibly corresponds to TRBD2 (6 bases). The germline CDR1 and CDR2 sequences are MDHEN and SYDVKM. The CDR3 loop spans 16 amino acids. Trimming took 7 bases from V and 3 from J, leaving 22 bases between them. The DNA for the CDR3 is TGTGCCAGCACGGGTCGGGGGAGATCAACGGTCTACGAGCAGTACTTC. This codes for CASTGRGRSTVYEQYF. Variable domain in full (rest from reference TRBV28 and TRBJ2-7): DVKVTQSSRYLVKRTGEKVFLECVQDMDHENMFWYRQDPGLGLRLIYFSYDVKMKEKGDIPEGYSVSREKKERFSLILESASTNQTSMYLCASTGRGRSTVYEQYFGPGTRLTVT.

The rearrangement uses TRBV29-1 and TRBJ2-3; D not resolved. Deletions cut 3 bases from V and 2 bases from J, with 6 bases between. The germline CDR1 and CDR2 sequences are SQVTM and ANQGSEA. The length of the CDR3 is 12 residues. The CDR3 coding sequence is TGCAGCGTTGATGGGGACACAGATACGCAGTATTTT. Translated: CSVDGDTDTQYF.

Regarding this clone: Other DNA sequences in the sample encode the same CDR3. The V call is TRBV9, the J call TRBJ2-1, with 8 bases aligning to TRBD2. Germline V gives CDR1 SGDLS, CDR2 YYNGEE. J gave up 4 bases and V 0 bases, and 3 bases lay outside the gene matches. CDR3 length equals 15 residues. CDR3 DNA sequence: TGTGCCAGCAGCGTAGTTACTAGCGGTTACAATGAGCAGTTCTTC. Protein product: CASSVVTSGYNEQFF.

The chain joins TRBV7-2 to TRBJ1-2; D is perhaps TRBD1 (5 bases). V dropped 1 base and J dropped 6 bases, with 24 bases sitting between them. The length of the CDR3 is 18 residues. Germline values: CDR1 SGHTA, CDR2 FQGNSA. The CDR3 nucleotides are TGTGCCAGCAGCTTAGTTTTTGGTAGGCAGGGAGGTACGAATGGCTACACCTTC. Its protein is CASSLVFGRQGGTNGYTF.

The CDR3 loop reads CASSIADRGGYNEQFF. DNA for the CDR3: TGTGCCAGTAGTATTGCCGACAGGGGAGGCTACAATGAGCAGTTCTTC. V usage is TRBV19 and J usage is TRBJ2-1, with 8 bases lining up with TRBD1. The CDR3 covers 16 residues. Germline V gives CDR1 LNHDA, CDR2 SQIVND (reference sequence). V was clipped by 3 bases and J by 3 bases; unmatched bases: 7.

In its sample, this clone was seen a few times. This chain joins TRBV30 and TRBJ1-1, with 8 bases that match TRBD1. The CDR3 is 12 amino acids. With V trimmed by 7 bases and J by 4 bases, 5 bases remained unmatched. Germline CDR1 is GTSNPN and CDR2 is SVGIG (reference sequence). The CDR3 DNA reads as TGTGCCTCTCACAGGGGGGGCACTGAAGCTTTCTTT. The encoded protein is CASHRGGTEAFF.

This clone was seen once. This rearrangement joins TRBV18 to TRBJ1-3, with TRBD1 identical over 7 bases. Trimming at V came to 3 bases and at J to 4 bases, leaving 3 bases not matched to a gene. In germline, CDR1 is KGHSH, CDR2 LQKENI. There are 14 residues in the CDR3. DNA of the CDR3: TGTGCCAGCTCACCCCCGACAGGGGGAAACACCATATATTTT. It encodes CASSPPTGGNTIYF.

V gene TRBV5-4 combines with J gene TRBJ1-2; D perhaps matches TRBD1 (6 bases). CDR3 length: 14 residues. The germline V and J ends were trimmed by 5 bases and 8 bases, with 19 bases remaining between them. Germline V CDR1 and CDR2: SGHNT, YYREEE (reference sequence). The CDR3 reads CASRLKGGSSGYTF. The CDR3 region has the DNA TGTGCCAGCAGGCTTAAGGGGGGGAGTTCGGGCTACACCTTC.

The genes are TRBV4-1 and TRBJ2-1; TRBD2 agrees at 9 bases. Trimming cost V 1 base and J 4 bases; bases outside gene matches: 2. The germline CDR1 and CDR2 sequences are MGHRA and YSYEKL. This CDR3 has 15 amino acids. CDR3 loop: CASSQALAGYNEQFF. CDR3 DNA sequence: TGCGCCAGCAGCCAAGCTCTAGCGGGGTACAATGAGCAGTTCTTC.

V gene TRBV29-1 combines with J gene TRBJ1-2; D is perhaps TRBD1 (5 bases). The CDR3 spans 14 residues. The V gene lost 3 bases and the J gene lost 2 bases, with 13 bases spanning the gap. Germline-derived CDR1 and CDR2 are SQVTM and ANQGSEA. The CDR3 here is CSVDEGRGNYGYTF. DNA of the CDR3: TGCAGCGTTGATGAAGGGAGGGGCAACTATGGCTACACCTTC.

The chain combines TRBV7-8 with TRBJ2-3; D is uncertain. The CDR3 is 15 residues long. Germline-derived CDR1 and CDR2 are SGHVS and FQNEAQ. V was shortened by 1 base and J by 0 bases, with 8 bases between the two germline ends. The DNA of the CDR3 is TGTGCCAGCAGCTTAGTTGGCAGGAGCACAGATACGCAGTATTTT. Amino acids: CASSLVGRSTDTQYF.

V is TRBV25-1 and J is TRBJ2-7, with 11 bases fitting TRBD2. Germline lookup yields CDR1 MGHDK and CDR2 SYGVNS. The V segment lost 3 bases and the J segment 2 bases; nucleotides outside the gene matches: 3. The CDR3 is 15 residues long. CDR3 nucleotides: TGTGCCAGCAGTGATACTAGCGGGAGTACCTACGAGCAGTACTTC. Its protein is CASSDTSGSTYEQYF.

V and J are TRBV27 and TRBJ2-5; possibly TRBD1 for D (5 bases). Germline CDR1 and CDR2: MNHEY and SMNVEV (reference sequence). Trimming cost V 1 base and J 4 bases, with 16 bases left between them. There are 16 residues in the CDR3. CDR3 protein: CASSLLGPPQAETQYF. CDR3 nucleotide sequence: TGTGCCAGCAGTTTATTAGGACCACCACAGGCAGAGACCCAGTACTTC.

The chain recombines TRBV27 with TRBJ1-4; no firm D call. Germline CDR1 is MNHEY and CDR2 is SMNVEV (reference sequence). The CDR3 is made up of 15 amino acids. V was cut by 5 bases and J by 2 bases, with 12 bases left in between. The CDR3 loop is CASSPSLATNEKLFF. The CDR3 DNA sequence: TGTGCCAGCAGTCCCTCCCTCGCGACTAATGAAAAACTGTTTTTT.

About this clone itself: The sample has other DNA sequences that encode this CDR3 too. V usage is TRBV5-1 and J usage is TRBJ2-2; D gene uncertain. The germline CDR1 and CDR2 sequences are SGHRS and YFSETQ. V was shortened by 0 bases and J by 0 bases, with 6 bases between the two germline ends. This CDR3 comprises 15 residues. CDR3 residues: CASSLVETNTGELFF. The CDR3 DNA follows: TGCGCCAGCAGCTTGGTAGAGACGAACACCGGGGAGCTGTTTTTT.

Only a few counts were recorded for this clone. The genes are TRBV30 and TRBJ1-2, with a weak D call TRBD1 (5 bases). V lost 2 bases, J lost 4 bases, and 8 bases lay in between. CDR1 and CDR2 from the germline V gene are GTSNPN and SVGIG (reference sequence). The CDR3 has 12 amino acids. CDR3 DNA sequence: TGTGCCTGGAGTTCAGGGTTCTATGGCTACACCTTC. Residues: CAWSSGFYGYTF.